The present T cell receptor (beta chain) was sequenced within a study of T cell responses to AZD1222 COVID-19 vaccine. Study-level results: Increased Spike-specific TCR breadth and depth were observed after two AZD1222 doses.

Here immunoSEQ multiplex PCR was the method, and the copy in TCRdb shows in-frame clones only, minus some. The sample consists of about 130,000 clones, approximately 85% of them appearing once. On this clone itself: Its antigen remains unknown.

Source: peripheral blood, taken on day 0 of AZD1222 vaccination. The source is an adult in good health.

DNA of the CDR3: TGTGCCAGCAGTCGCCCTGGACTAGCGGGGGGGAGATACGAGCAGTACTTC. Amino acid sequence: CASSRPGLAGGRYEQYF. The J gene is TRBJ2-7, the V gene TRBV6-6; 15 nucleotides line up with TRBD2. There are 17 residues in the CDR3. The ends lost 5 bases at V and 4 bases at J; junction bases unmatched: 9. Germline V lookup: CDR1 MNHNY, CDR2 SVGAGI (reference sequence).